This T cell receptor beta chain was captured by sequencing in a study of blood T cell repertoires in COVID-19 (TCRdb year 2020). Concerning the study at large: Samples covering the acute and convalescent phases of COVID-19 were provided by collaborators in the United States, Italy and Spain. The material from the prospective study consisted of cDNA or gDNA derived from T cells, B-cell-depleted T cells, or PBMCs. Deeply sampled blood TCRbeta repertoires from subjects exposed to, actively infected with, or recovered from COVID-19 were included in the dataset. A freely available public database, intended as a resource for researchers studying the immune response to SARS-CoV-2, is where the repertoires were released. The samples were drawn from the first 160 participants of the ongoing ImmuneRACE study and from 1,200 or so subjects provided by 6 global collaborators. The sample metadata nearly always contained a de-identified subject ID, COVID-19 status, age in years and sex. Where HLA class I and class II types were available, the types were taken from metadata supplied by the sample provider, not from assay-based typing.

Trimming at the junction amounts to 2 bases on V and 2 bases on J, and the germline ends lie 19 bases apart. The CDR3, from cysteine to valine, totals 17 residues. CDR3 DNA is the only sequence kept; it has 51 bases, read in frame from the first base. Via the germline V gene, CDR1 is SNHLY and CDR2 FYNNEI. Each collaborating institution followed its own protocols to collect whole blood in K2EDTA tubes. For TCRbeta analysis, collaborator samples were shipped as frozen whole blood, as isolated PBMCs, or as DNA extracted from either sample type. The immunoSEQ Assay, a bias-controlled multiplex PCR, was used to amplify TCRbeta CDR3 regions from genomic DNA. Processing in the source paper ran as follows. Within the assay, amplification of reference gene primers was used to estimate how many nucleated cells each sample contained. Sequence reads were collapsed and filtered to measure the absolute abundance of every unique TCRbeta CDR3 rearrangement. Productive Simpson clonality was computed per sample as the square root of Simpson's diversity index over productive rearrangements. Imported from immuneACCESS, the table was reduced by TCRdb to in-frame sequences with V and J called. These copies leave out some clones; in studies compared against another copy, an unresolved V gene accounts for under half, and the cause of the remainder is not known. The DNA was the basis for D and trimming; V, J and clone size are from that table. The sample contains under 200,000 clones, roughly 90% of them found a single time. The ten most abundant clones make up 0.5% to 0.65% of the sample.

The research as a whole found: Clinical and demographic metadata were provided uncurated, with the amount varying by source and participant.

This clone was counted between two and nine times. The antigen it recognizes is unknown. Base qualities are not at hand, and no much larger clone is one base apart. The sequence was obtained from a man aged 50-59 years with acute or convalescent COVID-19. The sequence is built from TRBV2 and TRBJ2-7, and TRBD1 may be the D gene, going by 6 matching bases. The sequenced sample consisted of peripheral blood. The encoded CDR3 is CASSESGQRRVPYEQYV. DNA sequence: TGTGCCAGCAGTGAATCTGGACAGCGTCGCGTCCCCTACGAGCAGTACGTC.